The next 29 T cell receptor beta chains were all read from a single sample in a study of T cells in localized non-small cell lung cancer. The assay was immunoSEQ multiplex PCR, and TCRdb's table has in-frame clones only and misses some. The sample records around 40,000 clones, roughly 90% being singletons. The specimen comprised peripheral blood, sampled before any cancer treatment. These receptors came from a female donor over 55 with stage I squamous cell lung carcinoma.

This rearrangement joins TRBV25-1 to TRBJ2-1, with D unclear. The CDR3 loop spans 15 amino acids. Per the germline V gene, CDR1 is MGHDK and CDR2 is SYGVNS. Trimming stripped 3 bases from V and 2 bases from J, with 11 bases between. As DNA, the CDR3 is TGTGCCAGCAGTGACCCAGGAGCACCCTACAATGAGCAGTTCTTC. Translated: CASSDPGAPYNEQFF.

J is TRBJ1-2 and V is TRBV30; possibly TRBD1 for D (5 bases). In germline, CDR1 is GTSNPN, CDR2 SVGIG (reference sequence). The CDR3 totals 12 residues. Trimming shortened V by 5 bases and J by 4 bases, and 11 bases separated the two germline ends. The CDR3 DNA reads as TGTGCCTGGTTAGCAGGGATCTATGGCTACACCTTC. It specifies CAWLAGIYGYTF.

The genes are TRBV14 and TRBJ2-5; possible D gene TRBD2, 5 bases. V lost 5 bases and J 11 bases, leaving 21 bases between the germline ends. The length of the CDR3 is 14 residues. Germline CDR1 reads SGHDN; CDR2 reads FVKESK. The CDR3 protein is CASSSQMGSAPQYF. DNA of the CDR3: TGTGCCAGCAGCTCTCAAATGGGTAGCGCGCCGCAGTACTTC.

V and J are TRBV27 and TRBJ2-1; weak D call: TRBD2 (6 bases). V gave up 8 bases and J gave up 9 bases, with 20 bases separating them. The length of the CDR3 is 14 residues. Germline V CDR1 and CDR2: MNHEY, SMNVEV (reference sequence). CDR3 amino acids: CASAGSIRDPEQFF. In DNA form, the CDR3 reads TGTGCCAGCGCGGGGTCGATAAGGGACCCTGAGCAGTTCTTC.

The chain carries TRBV27 and TRBJ1-1; D may be TRBD1 (6 bases). The germline V gene has CDR1 MNHEY and CDR2 SMNVEV (reference sequence). The CDR3 is 13 amino acids. The V gene lost 2 bases and the J gene lost 5 bases, with 9 bases spanning the gap. The CDR3 DNA is TGTGCCAGCAGTTTAGGACAGAGAACTGAAGCTTTCTTT. Its translation: CASSLGQRTEAFF.

The chain uses TRBV6-1 and TRBJ2-7; maybe TRBD2 (6 bases). Trimming took 8 bases from V and 7 from J, leaving 15 bases between them. Germline CDR1 is MNHNS and CDR2 is SASEGT. The CDR3 consists of 12 residues. In DNA form, the CDR3 reads TGTGCCAGCGGCCGGCTAGCGTTAGAGCAGTACTTC. It codes for CASGRLALEQYF.

This clone has just one count. The chain joins TRBV7-9 to TRBJ1-5; D unclear. The V gene lost 1 base and the J gene lost 4 bases, with 17 bases spanning the gap. The CDR3 consists of 17 residues. Germline V CDR1 and CDR2: SEHNR, FQNEAQ (reference sequence). The CDR3 sequence: CASSLVPYGMGNQPQHF. As DNA, the CDR3 is TGTGCCAGCAGCTTAGTGCCCTATGGGATGGGTAATCAGCCCCAGCATTTT.

This chain joins TRBV4-3 and TRBJ2-1; D not certain. The CDR3 runs 15 residues. Germline assignment: CDR1 LGHNA and CDR2 YSLEER. V lost 0 bases, J lost 0 bases, and 6 bases lay in between. The chain's CDR3 is CASSQDWSSYNEQFF. CDR3 nucleotide sequence: TGCGCCAGCAGCCAAGATTGGAGCTCCTACAATGAGCAGTTCTTC.

Only one count was recorded for this clone. The rearrangement uses TRBV12-5 and TRBJ1-4; D possibly corresponds to TRBD1 (5 bases). The length of the CDR3 is 11 residues. CDR1 and CDR2 (germline): LGHNT, FRNRAP. Trimming took 0 bases from V and 14 from J, leaving 7 bases between them. CDR3 protein: CASGLVKGLFF. Here the CDR3 DNA reads TGTGCTAGTGGTTTGGTAAAGGGGCTGTTTTTT.

A few counts support this clone. The rearrangement joins TRBV7-2 to TRBJ1-4, with D uncertain. V was pared by 0 bases and J by 8 bases, with 10 bases between. Germline lookup yields CDR1 SGHTA and CDR2 FQGNSA. This CDR3 contains 14 residues. CDR3 in DNA: TGTGCCAGCAGCTTAGCAGGCCCTGGAGAAAAACTGTTTTTT. The encoded protein is CASSLAGPGEKLFF.

This chain links TRBV4-1 with TRBJ1-2, with 10 bases matching TRBD1. Looked up from germline, CDR1 is MGHRA and CDR2 is YSYEKL. V was clipped by 2 bases and J by 8 bases; unmatched bases: 5. This CDR3 has 14 residues. The CDR3 DNA reads TGCGCCAGCAGCCAACCGCGGACAGGGGGGGGCTACACCTTC. The encoded protein is CASSQPRTGGGYTF.

This rearrangement joins TRBV4-3 to TRBJ2-2; TRBD2 aligns across 7 bases. The junction had 11 bases not matched to a gene; V was cut back by 8 bases and J by 5 bases. CDR1 is LGHNA, CDR2 YSLEER, per germline. The CDR3 runs to 15 residues. CDR3 sequence reads: CASGPILAATGELFF. As DNA, the CDR3 is TGCGCCAGCGGTCCGATTCTAGCGGCAACCGGGGAGCTGTTTTTT.

This chain connects TRBV5-1 to TRBJ2-2, with TRBD1 matching 7 bases. CDR3 length: 16 amino acids. V trimming: 6 bases; J trimming: 2 bases; junction bases outside the gene matches: 10. Germline CDR1 and CDR2: SGHRS and YFSETQ. The CDR3 bases are TGCGCCAGCACCCAACTCCGGGACAGCAACACCGGGGAGCTGTTTTTT. Translation gives CASTQLRDSNTGELFF.

This clone was seen only a few times. The gene calls are TRBV5-6 and TRBJ2-3; D not resolved. CDR1 is SGHDT, CDR2 YYEEEE, per germline. With 0 bases removed from V and 8 bases from J, the gap between germline ends came to 7 bases. There are 12 residues in the CDR3. The CDR3 sequence: CASSLALGTQYF. Here the CDR3 DNA reads TGTGCCAGCAGCTTGGCCCTAGGTACGCAGTATTTT.

The chain recombines TRBV6-6 with TRBJ2-3; D not resolved. V shed 7 bases and J shed 1 base, with 9 bases lying between them. CDR1 is MNHNY and CDR2 is SVGAGI in the germline V gene (reference sequence). This CDR3 region has 13 residues. The CDR3 nucleotides are TGTGCCAGCAAGAGACGAGGCACAGATACGCAGTATTTT. Amino acids: CASKRRGTDTQYF.

The chain combines TRBV5-1 with TRBJ2-1, with 11 nucleotides matching TRBD2. V dropped 0 bases and J dropped 0; count of bases not matched to a gene: 8. Germline values: CDR1 SGHRS, CDR2 YFSETQ. The CDR3 length is 19 residues. This chain's CDR3 is CASSLVAGGRGFSYNEQFF. The CDR3 DNA follows: TGCGCCAGCAGCTTGGTAGCGGGAGGGCGGGGATTCTCCTACAATGAGCAGTTCTTC.

J is TRBJ1-5 and V is TRBV7-2; 7 positions agree with TRBD1. Unmatched junction bases numbered 3, after V lost 6 bases and J lost 1 base. CDR1 and CDR2 (germline): SGHTA, FQGNSA. The CDR3 contains 14 residues. In DNA form, the CDR3 reads TGTGCCAGCAGAGACAGGGCGAGCAATCAGCCCCAGCATTTT. Its protein product is CASRDRASNQPQHF.

This sequence joins TRBV30 and TRBJ2-1, with unresolved D. The CDR3 is 15 residues long. V was trimmed by 4 bases and J by 6 bases, leaving 19 bases between them. The germline V gene encodes CDR1 GTSNPN and CDR2 SVGIG (reference sequence). In nucleotides, the CDR3 is TGTGCCTGGACTTTCACCGCTTCTGGCGGCAATGAGCAGTTCTTC. Residues: CAWTFTASGGNEQFF.

V and J are TRBV19 and TRBJ2-6; D remains ambiguous. Germline CDR1 is LNHDA and CDR2 is SQIVND (reference sequence). V lost 1 base and J 4 bases, leaving 2 bases between the germline ends. CDR3 length: 13 amino acids. In DNA, the CDR3 is TGTGCCAGTAGTATAGGCGGGGCCAACGTCCTGACTTTC. Encoded protein: CASSIGGANVLTF.

The rearrangement links TRBV13 to TRBJ2-1; 8 nucleotides line up with TRBD1. Trimming cost V 4 bases and J 8 bases; bases outside gene matches: 16. Germline assignment: CDR1 PRHDT and CDR2 FYEKMQ (reference sequence). CDR3 length: 17 residues. The CDR3 nucleotides read TGTGCCAGCAGCTCACCTATTCCGGGACAGGTAGGCCATGAGCAGTTCTTC. This sequence encodes CASSSPIPGQVGHEQFF. The variable domain in full, completed from reference TRBV13 and TRBJ2-1, reads AAGVIQSPRHLIKEKRETATLKCYPIPRHDTVYWYQQGPGQDPQFLISFYEKMQSDKGSIPDRFSAQQFSDYHSELNMSSLELGDSALYFCASSSPIPGQVGHEQFFGPGTRLTVL.

The chain recombines TRBV30 with TRBJ1-2; D gene unclear. The germline gives CDR1 GTSNPN, CDR2 SVGIG (reference sequence). The CDR3 is 13 residues long. V shed 1 base and J shed 4 bases, with 10 bases lying between them. Written as DNA, the CDR3 is TGTGCCTGGAGTGCCGGGCTTAGCTATGGCTACACCTTC. Its protein product is CAWSAGLSYGYTF. The complete variable domain, with remaining parts taken from reference TRBV30 and TRBJ1-2, reads SQTIHQWPATLVQPVGSPLSLECTVEGTSNPNLYWYRQAAGRGLQLLFYSVGIGQISSEVPQNLSASRPQDRQFILSSKKLLLSDSGFYLCAWSAGLSYGYTFGSGTRLTVV.

J is TRBJ1-2 and V is TRBV29-1, with 8 bases identical to TRBD1. Germline V gives CDR1 SQVTM, CDR2 ANQGSEA. After removal of 6 bases from V and 2 bases from J, the junction contained 5 bases not matched to a gene. CDR3 length: 13 amino acids. In DNA, the CDR3 is TGCAGCGTGGGGGACAGGCTAAACTATGGCTACACCTTC. Protein sequence: CSVGDRLNYGYTF.

The chain combines TRBV4-3 with TRBJ2-3; 8 bases fit TRBD2. Trimming removed 1 base from V and 2 bases from J; junction bases left unmatched: 5. From germline, CDR1 is LGHNA and CDR2 YSLEER. The CDR3 totals 16 residues. Here the CDR3 DNA reads TGCGCCAGCAGCCAAGGGGTAGCGGGATCCACAGATACGCAGTATTTT. It yields the protein CASSQGVAGSTDTQYF.

V usage is TRBV30 and J usage is TRBJ2-1, with D uncertain. CDR3 length: 12 amino acids. V was pared by 2 bases and J by 6 bases, with 8 bases between. Germline-derived CDR1 and CDR2 are GTSNPN and SVGIG (reference sequence). The CDR3 is CAWSTAFNEQFF. DNA for the CDR3: TGTGCCTGGAGTACGGCCTTCAATGAGCAGTTCTTC.

This clone was detected only once. This rearrangement joins TRBV18 to TRBJ1-5; D is uncertain. Trimming cost V 4 bases and J 2 bases, with 12 bases left between them. Germline V gene data show CDR1 as KGHSH and CDR2 as LQKENI. The CDR3 contains 15 residues. DNA of the CDR3: TGTGCCAGCTCACGCGGGCCAGGCGGCAATCAGCCCCAGCATTTT. Translated, it gives CASSRGPGGNQPQHF.

The gene calls are TRBV7-9 and TRBJ2-7, with D possibly being TRBD1 or TRBD2 (5 bases each). Trimming shortened V by 3 bases and J by 5 bases, and 17 bases separated the two germline ends. CDR1 is SEHNR and CDR2 is FQNEAQ in the germline V gene (reference sequence). The CDR3 has 15 residues. CDR3 loop: CASSFSGTRNNEQYF. The CDR3 DNA sequence: TGTGCCAGCAGCTTCTCCGGGACCAGAAACAACGAGCAGTACTTC.

The chain recombines TRBV11-2 with TRBJ2-5; D could derive from TRBD1 or TRBD2 (5 bases each). This CDR3 contains 14 residues. V was cut by 0 bases and J by 4 bases, with 9 bases left in between. Germline values: CDR1 SGHAT, CDR2 FQNNGV. The CDR3 nucleotides read TGTGCCAGCAGCTTAGAGGGACGCGTAGAGACCCAGTACTTC. This encodes CASSLEGRVETQYF.

This chain links TRBV15 with TRBJ2-1, with D maybe TRBD1 (6 bases). Trimming cost V 0 bases and J 6 bases, with 21 bases left between them. Germline V CDR1 and CDR2: LNHNV, YYDKDF (reference sequence). The CDR3 is made up of 18 amino acids. The CDR3 loop reads CATSRDRPGTTGVNEQFF. The CDR3 region has the DNA TGTGCCACCAGCAGAGATCGTCCGGGGACAACAGGAGTCAATGAGCAGTTCTTC. The entire variable domain, with the rest obtained from reference TRBV15 and TRBJ2-1, is as follows: DAMVIQNPRYQVTQFGKPVTLSCSQTLNHNVMYWYQQKSSQAPKLLFHYYDKDFNNEADTPDNFQSRRPNTSFCFLDIRSPGLGDTAMYLCATSRDRPGTTGVNEQFFGPGTRLTVL.

CDR3 sequence: CASSEVLGVNPYEQYF. The CDR3 DNA is TGTGCCAGCAGTGAAGTCTTAGGGGTTAACCCCTACGAGCAGTACTTC. The V gene is TRBV2, the J gene TRBJ2-7, with a possible D match to TRBD1 (5 bases). The CDR3 runs to 16 residues. CDR1 and CDR2 from the germline V gene are SNHLY and FYNNEI. V was pared by 1 base and J by 2 bases, with 15 bases between.